This T cell receptor beta chain was documented in a study of shared clonotypes between healthy human individuals. Study-level information: Three plates were used per donor for CD4 naive, three for CD4 memory, two for CD8 naive and one for CD8 memory.

Terminally differentiated effector memory CD45RA+ cells were excluded by CCR7 positive selection of CD45RO-negative cells. The study drew its donors from healthy HIV-negative adults without recent acute infections or vaccinations. Assay runs were performed at deep level. Around 30,000 T cell genomes (around 200 ng DNA) went into each sorted-subset replicate. Libraries were prepared by immunoSEQ multiplex PCR; TCRdb keeps only in-frame clonotypes and omits some of them. The repertoire holds millions of clones, with about 94% as singletons. Germline V gene data show CDR1 as SGHNT and CDR2 as YYREEE (reference sequence). The CDR3 totals 13 residues. Trimming took off 0 bases at V and 4 bases at J, with 7 bases between the two ends.

The chain combines TRBV5-4 with TRBJ1-1, with D uncertain. This TCR was sampled from a man aged 18 to 30 in good health. Material for sequencing was naive CD8+ T cells sorted from blood. The CDR3 protein is CASSLDSSTEAFF. The CDR3 region has the DNA TGTGCCAGCAGCTTGGACAGTTCCACTGAAGCTTTCTTT.